This T cell receptor beta chain was observed in a study of T cells after yellow fever vaccination. Regarding the study as a whole: The secondary response was weaker, and its peak arrived faster, on day 5 versus 15. One caveat is that FACS-sorted repertoires could contain abundant clonotypes contaminating from the bulk population. Reappearance after the booster was seen for most primary-vaccination clones, at 96% CD4 and less than 90% CD8.

For TCR, cDNA came from 5'RACE template switching, which added a universal primer site and UMIs. TCRdb redid the calling of the 5' RACE reads with MiXCR, one entry per CDR3 protein. This table holds more than 95,000 distinct CDR3 sequences, nearly 7.5% found once. This clonotype was seen at least ten times. The antigen remains unidentified. The CDR3 covers 15 residues. Unmatched junction bases numbered 5, after V lost 2 bases and J lost 1 base. The clonotype originates from a young man who received the YFV17D yellow fever vaccine. The chain uses TRBV12-3 or TRBV12-4 and TRBJ2-7, with TRBD1 matching over 7 bases. Sample: CD4+ T cells sorted from PBMCs, taken 9 to 11 days after the first yellow fever vaccination. CDR3 sequence: CASSLIGTESYEQYF. CDR3 DNA sequence: TGTGCCAGCAGTTTAATCGGGACAGAGTCCTACGAGCAGTACTTC.